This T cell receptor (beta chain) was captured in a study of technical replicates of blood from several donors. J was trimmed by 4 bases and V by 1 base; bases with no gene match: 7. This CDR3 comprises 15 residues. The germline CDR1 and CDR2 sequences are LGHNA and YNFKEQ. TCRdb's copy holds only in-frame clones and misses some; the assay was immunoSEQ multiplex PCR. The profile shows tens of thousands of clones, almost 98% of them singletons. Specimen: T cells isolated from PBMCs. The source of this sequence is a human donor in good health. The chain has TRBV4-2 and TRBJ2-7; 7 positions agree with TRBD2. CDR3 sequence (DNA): TGTGCCAGCAGCCAAGGTGGCGGGAGTGGATACGAGCAGTACTTC. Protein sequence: CASSQGGGSGYEQYF.